Included here is one T cell receptor beta chain sequence, with context. Its antigen remains unknown. TCRB transcripts that were expressed got sequenced, as all of the isolated RNA had been reverse transcribed. Sequencing used immunoSEQ multiplex PCR; TCRdb keeps in-frame clones, though not all of them. The sample includes 130,000 to 150,000 clones, 10% of them seen just once. This sample was included in a study of beta chain features in type 1 diabetes. Study-level points and caveats: Patients with type 1 diabetes carried fewer insertions and had more deletions at their VDJ junctions. In all four CD4+ subsets, TCRB CDR3 length was significantly, moderately reduced in type 1 diabetes.

Trimming pared 2 bases from V and 7 bases from J, leaving 12 bases between. CDR3 length equals 15 residues. From germline, CDR1 is KGHSH and CDR2 LQKENI. Sequencing was carried out using naive CD4+ T cells from blood. The receptor comes from a man aged 18 to 30 in good health. This chain uses TRBV18 with TRBJ1-6, with D unclear. This chain's CDR3 is CASSPAGRENSPLHF. The CDR3 DNA follows: TGTGCCAGCTCACCAGCCGGGAGGGAAAATTCACCCCTCCACTTT.